Sequencing of this TCR beta chain was carried out in a study of T cell responses to AZD1222 COVID-19 vaccine. Study observations and caveats: Among spike-specific TCRs, nearly half reportedly target unmutated variant regions. Spike was spanned by vaccine-associated CD4 TCRs, which were dominant at 160-218 and 743-854.

Note on this clone: Its target is unknown.

Trimming took off 6 bases at V and 0 bases at J, with 13 bases between the two ends. The CDR3 extends over 15 amino acids. The germline V gene has CDR1 MDHEN and CDR2 SYDVKM. The protocol was immunoSEQ multiplex PCR, while the TCRdb copy is restricted to in-frame clones and leaves out a portion. The sample records around 100,000 clones, around nine tenths being singletons. This chain connects TRBV28 to TRBJ2-3, with D perhaps TRBD2 (6 bases). The receptor comes from an adult in good health. The sequencing used peripheral blood, collected on day 0 of AZD1222 vaccination. CDR3 sequence: CASSALGLSTDTQYF. CDR3 bases: TGTGCCAGCAGCGCCCTCGGACTAAGCACAGATACGCAGTATTTT.